These 26 T cell receptor beta chains were sequenced from one sample in a study of CD8+ T cells in alopecia areata. Reverse transcription of extracted RNA yielded cDNA, which provided the sequencing template. Produced via immunoSEQ multiplex PCR; TCRdb's table is partial and in-frame only. The table includes over 60,000 clones, 40% to 55% detected once. Stated treatment: oral pan-JAK inhibitor, 5-10 mg twice daily. Material: CD8+ T cells sorted from blood, obtained at approximately week 39, from a patient treated with tofacitinib. Receptors were obtained from a human donor with alopecia areata.

This chain joins TRBV6-5 and TRBJ1-1; D is undetermined. The germline gives CDR1 MNHEY, CDR2 SVGAGI. This CDR3 region has 14 residues. V was cut by 4 bases and J by 1 base, with 10 bases left in between. The CDR3 bases are TGTGCCAGCAGTTCGGGTTTTGGGAACACTGAAGCTTTCTTT. Amino acids: CASSSGFGNTEAFF.

The chain links TRBV29-1 to TRBJ1-2; a possible D gene is TRBD1 (5 bases). CDR3 size: 12 residues. V was clipped by 5 bases and J by 4 bases, with 11 bases between them. CDR1 SQVTM and CDR2 ANQGSEA come from the germline V gene. CDR3 loop: CSVRGGTYGYTF. As DNA, the CDR3 is TGCAGCGTTAGGGGAGGGACCTATGGCTACACCTTC.

The chain has TRBV9 and TRBJ2-7; 9 bases fit TRBD2. Losses at the gene ends were 4 bases for V and 3 bases for J; bases not matched to a gene: 5. The germline V gene encodes CDR1 SGDLS and CDR2 YYNGEE. CDR3 size: 14 residues. The CDR3 region is CASSLSSGNYEQYF. The CDR3 DNA is TGTGCCAGCAGCTTATCTAGCGGGAACTACGAGCAGTACTTC.

The sample holds many counts of this clone. The chain combines TRBV30 with TRBJ2-7; the D is unclear. In germline, CDR1 is GTSNPN, CDR2 SVGIG (reference sequence). The ends were cut back, 0 bases at V and 2 bases at J, with 5 bases in the middle. This CDR3 contains 12 residues. The CDR3 protein is CAWSVQPYEQYF. In DNA form, the CDR3 reads TGTGCCTGGAGTGTACAGCCCTACGAGCAGTACTTC.

This chain connects TRBV11-2 to TRBJ2-5; the D is unclear. In germline, CDR1 is SGHAT, CDR2 FQNNGV. Trimming left V 2 bases short and J 4 bases short, with 5 bases between. The CDR3 length is 12 residues. The CDR3 DNA follows: TGTGCCAGCAGCTTACCTGCAGAGACCCAGTACTTC. Its translation is CASSLPAETQYF.

This clone has just a few counts. The chain carries TRBV2 and TRBJ2-7, with 9 bases matching TRBD1. V trimming: 7 bases; J trimming: 5 bases; junction bases outside the gene matches: 9. The CDR3 is 14 amino acids. The germline V gene encodes CDR1 SNHLY and CDR2 FYNNEI. This chain's CDR3 is CASKLGQGYNEQYF. The CDR3 nucleotides are TGTGCCAGCAAACTGGGACAGGGCTACAACGAGCAGTACTTC.

V and J are TRBV30 and TRBJ2-2; tentatively, D is TRBD1 (6 bases). Trimming stripped 4 bases from V and 5 bases from J, with 8 bases between. The CDR3 loop spans 12 amino acids. Germline CDR1 GTSNPN, CDR2 SVGIG (reference sequence). Written as DNA, the CDR3 is TGTGCCTGGACAGGGGAAACCGGGGAGCTGTTTTTT. This codes for CAWTGETGELFF.

The chain employs TRBV30 and TRBJ2-3; D gene uncertain. Germline-derived CDR1 and CDR2 are GTSNPN and SVGIG (reference sequence). CDR3 length: 13 residues. V gave up 3 bases and J gave up 0 bases, with 7 bases separating them. This CDR3 reads CAWSTLSTDTQYF. Written as DNA, the CDR3 is TGTGCCTGGAGCACACTCAGCACAGATACGCAGTATTTT.

The gene calls are TRBV30 and TRBJ2-1, with 8 bases fitting TRBD2. The germline gives CDR1 GTSNPN, CDR2 SVGIG (reference sequence). The V segment lost 4 bases and the J segment 4 bases; nucleotides outside the gene matches: 9. This CDR3 spans 15 amino acids. The CDR3, as DNA: TGTGCCTGGACATCTTCTAGCGGGTTTTACAATGAGCAGTTCTTC. Protein sequence: CAWTSSSGFYNEQFF.

The J gene is TRBJ1-1, the V gene TRBV5-6, with D possibly TRBD1 on 6 matching bases. CDR1 is SGHDT and CDR2 is YYEEEE in the germline V gene. This CDR3 has 14 residues. V gave up 4 bases and J gave up 2 bases, with 12 bases separating them. The CDR3 region is CASSPGTPNTEAFF. CDR3 sequence (DNA): TGTGCCAGCAGCCCCGGGACACCCAACACTGAAGCTTTCTTT. The full variable domain, in which reference TRBV5-6 and TRBJ1-1 provide the parts outside the CDR3, is DAGVTQSPTHLIKTRGQQVTLRCSPKSGHDTVSWYQQALGQGPQFIFQYYEEEERQRGNFPDRFSGHQFPNYSSELNVNALLLGDSALYLCASSPGTPNTEAFFGQGTRLTVV.

The DNA for the CDR3 is TGTGCCAGCAGTCCGGCCTACGAGCAGTACTTC. It codes for CASSPAYEQYF. The chain links TRBV25-1 to TRBJ2-7; D call uncertain. CDR3 length: 11 amino acids. The germline gives CDR1 MGHDK, CDR2 SYGVNS. The germline V and J ends were trimmed by 5 bases and 2 bases, with 4 bases remaining between them.

This clone appeared a few times. The rearrangement links TRBV14 to TRBJ1-2, with D possibly TRBD1 on 5 matching bases. The CDR3 contains 16 residues. The V end lost 0 bases, the J end lost 4 bases, and 15 bases lay between the germline ends. From germline, CDR1 is SGHDN and CDR2 FVKESK. The CDR3: CASSQEFAGTIYGYTF. In nucleotides, the CDR3 is TGTGCCAGCAGCCAAGAGTTCGCAGGGACTATCTATGGCTACACCTTC.

In this sample, this clone turned up once. The CDR3 spells CAWTLDREAFF. DNA for the CDR3: TGTGCCTGGACTTTGGACAGGGAAGCTTTCTTT. The chain combines TRBV30 with TRBJ1-1, with 7 bases that match TRBD1. V gave up 4 bases and J gave up 8 bases; unmatched junction bases: 4. This CDR3 has 11 amino acids. Germline CDR1 is GTSNPN and CDR2 is SVGIG (reference sequence).

The chain is built from TRBV7-2 and TRBJ2-7; tentative D call: TRBD2 (6 bases). Between the trimmed V and J ends, which lost 5 bases and 7 bases, there was a span of 15 bases. The CDR3 spans 13 residues. Looked up from germline, CDR1 is SGHTA and CDR2 is FQGNSA. In DNA form, the CDR3 reads TGTGCCAGCAGCCCCCCGGGACTGGGAGAGCAGTACTTC. Its translation: CASSPPGLGEQYF.

The chain links TRBV10-2 to TRBJ2-3; no firm D call. Germline lookup yields CDR1 WSHSY and CDR2 SAAADI. Trimming cost V 6 bases and J 1 base, with 5 bases left between them. CDR3 length: 12 residues. This CDR3 is CASRDRTDTQYF. The CDR3 nucleotides read TGCGCCAGCAGAGACCGCACAGATACGCAGTATTTT.

CDR3 DNA sequence: TGTGCCAGCAGCCCCGGAGCGGGGGGAACTGAAGCTTTCTTT. Protein sequence: CASSPGAGGTEAFF. The chain joins TRBV7-2 to TRBJ1-1, with a weak D call TRBD1 (5 bases). The length of the CDR3 is 14 residues. The germline V and J ends were trimmed by 5 bases and 5 bases, with 15 bases remaining between them. CDR1 SGHTA and CDR2 FQGNSA come from the germline V gene.

The chain uses TRBV29-1 and TRBJ2-7; a weak D match, TRBD2 (6 bases). The germline V gene has CDR1 SQVTM and CDR2 ANQGSEA. Trimming took 0 bases from V and 5 from J, leaving 20 bases between them. The CDR3 has 16 amino acids. The CDR3 here is CSVEDHGGAEVHEQYF. The CDR3 region has the DNA TGCAGCGTTGAAGATCACGGGGGAGCCGAGGTCCACGAGCAGTACTTC.

The chain links TRBV19 to TRBJ2-6, with D possibly matching TRBD2 (5 bases). Trimming shortened V by 6 bases and J by 2 bases, and 14 bases separated the two germline ends. The CDR3 spans 16 residues. Germline-derived CDR1 and CDR2 are LNHDA and SQIVND (reference sequence). The CDR3 loop reads CASRSPGSPGANVLTF. The CDR3 DNA reads TGTGCCAGTAGGTCCCCGGGATCGCCTGGGGCCAACGTCCTGACTTTC. Together with reference TRBV19 and TRBJ2-6, the CDR3 gives the full variable domain: DGGITQSPKYLFRKEGQNVTLSCEQNLNHDAMYWYRQDPGQGLRLIYYSQIVNDFQKGDIAEGYSVSREKKESFPLTVTSAQKNPTAFYLCASRSPGSPGANVLTFGAGSRLTVL.

The chain has TRBV15 and TRBJ2-1; 10 bases align to TRBD2. CDR1 LNHNV and CDR2 YYDKDF come from the germline V gene (reference sequence). The CDR3 covers 15 residues. J was trimmed by 7 bases and V by 2 bases; bases with no gene match: 5. CDR3 DNA sequence: TGTGCCACCAGCAGACGGACTAGCGGTACTAATGAGCAGTTCTTC. It translates to CATSRRTSGTNEQFF. Using reference TRBV15 and TRBJ2-1 for the parts outside the CDR3, the full variable domain is DAMVIQNPRYQVTQFGKPVTLSCSQTLNHNVMYWYQQKSSQAPKLLFHYYDKDFNNEADTPDNFQSRRPNTSFCFLDIRSPGLGDTAMYLCATSRRTSGTNEQFFGPGTRLTVL.

V is TRBV18 and J is TRBJ2-5, with D hard to call. In germline, CDR1 is KGHSH, CDR2 LQKENI. Trimming shortened V by 3 bases and J by 2 bases, and 4 bases separated the two germline ends. This CDR3 has 12 residues. Here the CDR3 reads CASSPPQETQYF. The CDR3 DNA is TGTGCCAGCTCACCCCCTCAAGAGACCCAGTACTTC.

The chain employs TRBV27 and TRBJ2-1; the D is unclear. Germline V gives CDR1 MNHEY, CDR2 SMNVEV (reference sequence). V lost 5 bases and J 6 bases, leaving 5 bases between the germline ends. The CDR3 is 11 amino acids. The CDR3 protein is CASSQFNEQFF. The CDR3, as DNA: TGTGCCAGCAGTCAATTCAATGAGCAGTTCTTC.

The gene calls are TRBV29-1 and TRBJ2-1; 11 bases fit TRBD2. With 1 base clipped from V and 9 bases from J, the junction kept 20 bases outside the gene matches. This CDR3 region has 19 residues. CDR1 is SQVTM, CDR2 ANQGSEA, per germline. CDR3 loop: CSVEVVKFGSGRAMGEQFF. The CDR3 DNA is TGCAGCGTTGAAGTTGTGAAGTTTGGTAGCGGGAGGGCCATGGGTGAGCAGTTCTTC.

The chain uses TRBV30 and TRBJ1-1; D gene uncertain. Germline CDR1 reads GTSNPN; CDR2 reads SVGIG (reference sequence). The CDR3 covers 12 residues. V was pared by 0 bases and J by 4 bases, with 6 bases between. Here the CDR3 reads CAWSVRSTEAFF. The CDR3, as DNA: TGTGCCTGGAGTGTACGGTCCACTGAAGCTTTCTTT. The variable domain in full, completed from reference TRBV30 and TRBJ1-1, reads SQTIHQWPATLVQPVGSPLSLECTVEGTSNPNLYWYRQAAGRGLQLLFYSVGIGQISSEVPQNLSASRPQDRQFILSSKKLLLSDSGFYLCAWSVRSTEAFFGQGTRLTVV.

A few counts support this clone. This rearrangement joins TRBV30 to TRBJ1-1, with a weak D call TRBD1 (6 bases). The CDR3 is made up of 14 amino acids. The V end lost 3 bases, the J end lost 6 bases, and 17 bases lay between the germline ends. Looked up from germline, CDR1 is GTSNPN and CDR2 is SVGIG (reference sequence). DNA for the CDR3: TGTGCCTGGAGCATCGGGGGCCAAGGGCCTGAAGCTTTCTTT. As protein: CAWSIGGQGPEAFF.

The rearrangement uses TRBV19 and TRBJ1-5; D gene unclear. CDR1 is LNHDA, CDR2 SQIVND, per germline (reference sequence). V was shortened by 2 bases and J by 8 bases, with 13 bases between the two germline ends. This CDR3 contains 14 residues. CDR3 loop: CASSISSGMEPQHF. CDR3 bases: TGTGCCAGTAGTATATCGTCGGGCATGGAGCCCCAGCATTTT.

This CDR3 reads CASSSLAAEQYF. The CDR3 coding sequence is TGTGCCAGCAGCTCACTAGCAGCCGAGCAGTACTTC. J is TRBJ2-7 and V is TRBV7-6; TRBD2 is a possible D gene (6 bases). Germline CDR1 is SGHVS and CDR2 is FNYEAQ. V was clipped by 4 bases and J by 6 bases, with 10 bases between them. The CDR3 has 12 residues.